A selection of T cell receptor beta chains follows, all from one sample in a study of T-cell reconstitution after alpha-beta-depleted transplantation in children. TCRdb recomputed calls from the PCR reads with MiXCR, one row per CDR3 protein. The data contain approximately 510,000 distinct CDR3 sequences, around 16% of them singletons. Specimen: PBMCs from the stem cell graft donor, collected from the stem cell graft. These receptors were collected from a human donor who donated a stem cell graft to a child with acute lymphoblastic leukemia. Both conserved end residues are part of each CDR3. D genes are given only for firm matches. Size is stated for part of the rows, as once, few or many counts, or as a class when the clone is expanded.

CDR3aa: CASSRTDSSANTIYF
CDR3nt: TGTGCCAGCTCACGGACGGATTCCTCTGCAAACACCATATATTTT
abundance: -
v_gene: TRBV18
d_gene: -
j_gene: TRBJ1-3

CDR3aa: CASSSPGLAGEVQYF
CDR3nt: TGTGCCAGCAGTTCCCCGGGACTAGCGGGAGAGGTGCAGTACTTC
abundance: -
v_gene: TRBV12-3/TRBV12-4
d_gene: TRBD2
j_gene: TRBJ2-7

CDR3aa: CASSSGTGDLGNYGYTF
CDR3nt: TGTGCCAGCAGTTCGGGGACAGGGGATCTGGGTAACTATGGCTACACCTTC
abundance: -
v_gene: TRBV6-5
d_gene: TRBD1
j_gene: TRBJ1-2

CDR3aa: CASSSGTGSGNTIYF
CDR3nt: TGTGCCAGCAGCTCCGGGACAGGCTCTGGAAACACCATATATTTT
abundance: few
v_gene: TRBV7-9
d_gene: TRBD1
j_gene: TRBJ1-3

CDR3aa: CATSSRGFTGELFF
CDR3nt: TGTGCCACCAGCAGTCGGGGTTTCACCGGGGAGCTGTTTTTT
abundance: few
v_gene: TRBV15
d_gene: -
j_gene: TRBJ2-2

CDR3aa: CATSDFTADTQYF
CDR3nt: TGTGCCACCAGTGATTTTACTGCAGATACGCAGTATTTT
abundance: -
v_gene: TRBV24-1
d_gene: -
j_gene: TRBJ2-3

CDR3aa: CAISEFTLANEQFF
CDR3nt: TGTGCCATCAGTGAGTTCACCCTAGCTAATGAGCAGTTCTTC
abundance: -
v_gene: TRBV10-3
d_gene: -
j_gene: TRBJ2-1

CDR3aa: CASSPLDRGNQPQHF
CDR3nt: TGTGCCAGCAGCCCACTGGACAGGGGCAATCAGCCCCAGCATTTT
abundance: -
v_gene: TRBV7-8
d_gene: TRBD1
j_gene: TRBJ1-5

CDR3aa: CASSQVSGGVLNTGELFF
CDR3nt: TGTGCCAGCAGCCAAGTATCGGGAGGGGTCCTTAACACCGGGGAGCTGTTTTTT
abundance: -
v_gene: TRBV14
d_gene: TRBD2
j_gene: TRBJ2-2

CDR3aa: CASSLAIPGLAGETGYEQYF
CDR3nt: TGTGCCAGCAGCTTAGCGATTCCGGGACTAGCGGGAGAGACGGGCTACGAGCAGTACTTC
abundance: few
v_gene: TRBV7-2
d_gene: TRBD2
j_gene: TRBJ2-7

CDR3aa: CASSLADGANYGYTF
CDR3nt: TGTGCCAGCAGCTTGGCGGACGGAGCCAACTATGGCTACACCTTC
abundance: -
v_gene: TRBV7-9
d_gene: -
j_gene: TRBJ1-2

CDR3aa: CASSPGLAGSTDTQYF
CDR3nt: TGTGCCAGCAGCCCGGGGCTAGCGGGGAGCACAGATACGCAGTATTTT
abundance: -
v_gene: TRBV27
d_gene: TRBD2
j_gene: TRBJ2-3